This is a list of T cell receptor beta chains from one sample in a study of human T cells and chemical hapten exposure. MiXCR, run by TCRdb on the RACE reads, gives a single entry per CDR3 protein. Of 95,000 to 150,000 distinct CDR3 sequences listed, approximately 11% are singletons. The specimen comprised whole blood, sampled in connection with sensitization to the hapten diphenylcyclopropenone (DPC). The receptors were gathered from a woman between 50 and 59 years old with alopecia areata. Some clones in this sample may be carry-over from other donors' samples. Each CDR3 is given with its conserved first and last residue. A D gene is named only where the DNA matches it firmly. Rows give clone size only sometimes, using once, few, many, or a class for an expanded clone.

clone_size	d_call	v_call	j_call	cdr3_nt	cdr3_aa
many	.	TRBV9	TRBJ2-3	TGTGCCAGCAGCGTAGAGAACAGGGGCCTAGCGGGTGCAGATACGCAGTATTTT	CASSVENRGLAGADTQYF
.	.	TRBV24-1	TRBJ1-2	TGTGCCACCAGTGAGCAGGGATATAGCTACACCTTC	CATSEQGYSYTF
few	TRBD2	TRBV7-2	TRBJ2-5	TGTGCCAGCAGCTTAGAGGGTAGCGGGGTTACCCAGTACTTC	CASSLEGSGVTQYF
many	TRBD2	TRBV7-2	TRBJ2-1	TGTGCCAGCAGCTTTCGTGCGGGAGAGCGTTCCGATGAGCAGTTCTTC	CASSFRAGERSDEQFF
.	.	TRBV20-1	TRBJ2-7	TGCAGTGCTACCAAACCGAGACAGGTCTACGAGCAGTACTTC	CSATKPRQVYEQYF
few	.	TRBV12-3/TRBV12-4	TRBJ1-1	TGTGCCAGCAGTTTAGGCGGGACTTTAAACACTGAAGCTTTCTTT	CASSLGGTLNTEAFF
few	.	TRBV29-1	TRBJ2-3	TGCAGCGTCCGACTAGGCGATACGCAGTATTTT	CSVRLGDTQYF
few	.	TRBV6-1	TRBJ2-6	TGTGCCAGCAGTGAATTGGGGGGGGCCAACGTCCTGACTTTC	CASSELGGANVLTF
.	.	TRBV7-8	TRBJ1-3	TGTGCCAGCAGCGGATACGGGACGAACTCTGGAAACACCATATATTTT	CASSGYGTNSGNTIYF
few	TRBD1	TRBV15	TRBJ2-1	TGTGCCACCAGCAGAGGGGACAGGGGATTCGATGAGCAGTTCTTC	CATSRGDRGFDEQFF
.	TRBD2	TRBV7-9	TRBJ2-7	TGTGCCAGCACTGCGCCCAGCGGGAGCTCCTACGAGCAGTACTTC	CASTAPSGSSYEQYF
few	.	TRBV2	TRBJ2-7	TGTGCCAGCGCCGCTAGCGCACTTGCCTACGAGCAGTACTTC	CASAASALAYEQYF
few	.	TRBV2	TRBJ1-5	TGTGCCAGCAGTGAAGCGCATCAGCCCCAGCATTTT	CASSEAHQPQHF
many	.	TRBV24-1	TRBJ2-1	TGTGCCACCAGTGGGAGGCTAGAGAATGAGCAGTTCTTC	CATSGRLENEQFF
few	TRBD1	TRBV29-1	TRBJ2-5	TGCAGCGGAGGAAACAGGGGGCTAGAGACCCAGTACTTC	CSGGNRGLETQYF
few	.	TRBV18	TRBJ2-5	TGTGCCAGCCTACATTCGTACCAAGAGACCCAGTACTTC	CASLHSYQETQYF
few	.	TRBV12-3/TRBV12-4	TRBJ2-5	TGTGCCAGCAGTTTATCTTATCGAGGACAGACACAAGAGACCCAGTACTTC	CASSLSYRGQTQETQYF
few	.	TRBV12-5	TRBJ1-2	TGTGCTAGTGGTGGGCCTAACTATGGCTACACCTTC	CASGGPNYGYTF
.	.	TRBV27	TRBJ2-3	TGTGCCGTCGAAGGGGAGGCAGATACGCAGTATTTT	CAVEGEADTQYF
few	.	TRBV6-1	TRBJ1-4	TGTGCCAGCAGTGAATTCGAAAAACTGTTTTTT	CASSEFEKLFF
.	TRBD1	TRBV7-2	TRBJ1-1	TGTGCCAGCAGCGGAGGACGGGACAGGGGTTCTGAAGCTTTCTTT	CASSGGRDRGSEAFF
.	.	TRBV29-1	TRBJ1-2	TGCAGCGTTGATAGGGTGGGTGGCTACACCTTC	CSVDRVGGYTF
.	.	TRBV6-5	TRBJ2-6	TGTGCCAGCAGTCCGGGGGAATTCTCTGGGGCCAACGTCCTGACTTTC	CASSPGEFSGANVLTF
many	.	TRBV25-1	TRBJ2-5	TGTGCCAGCAGTGACACAGGGTTTGGTGAGACCCAGTACTTC	CASSDTGFGETQYF
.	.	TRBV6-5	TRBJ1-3	TGTGCCAGCAGCCCGCCGGGACCGCGCTCTGGAAACACCATATATTTT	CASSPPGPRSGNTIYF
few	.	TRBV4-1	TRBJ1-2	TGCGCCAGCAGCCAAGATTGGCCAGGGGAACGTGGCTACACCTTC	CASSQDWPGERGYTF
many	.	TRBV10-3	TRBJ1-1	TGTGCCATCAGTGGAGGCCCCGAAGCTTTCTTT	CAISGGPEAFF
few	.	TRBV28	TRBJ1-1	TGTGCCAGCAGTACTCAACAGGGATTGAAAACTGAAGCTTTCTTT	CASSTQQGLKTEAFF
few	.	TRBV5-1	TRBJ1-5	TGCGCCAGCAGCTTGGATACAGGACGCAATCAGCCCCAGCATTTT	CASSLDTGRNQPQHF
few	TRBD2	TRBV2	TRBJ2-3	TGTGCCAGCAGTGTCCGCCGGGACTACCCAGATACGCAGTATTTT	CASSVRRDYPDTQYF
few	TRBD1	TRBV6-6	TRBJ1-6	TGTGCCAGCAGTTTTGGACAGGGGTATAATTCACCCCTCCACTTT	CASSFGQGYNSPLHF
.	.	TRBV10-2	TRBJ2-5	TGCGCCAGCAGTGTTAGGGGAAAAGAGACCCAGTACTTC	CASSVRGKETQYF
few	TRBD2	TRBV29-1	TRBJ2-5	TGCAGCGCTGTACGCGGGAGTACGCTCCAAGAGACCCAGTACTTC	CSAVRGSTLQETQYF
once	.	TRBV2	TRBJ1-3	TGTGCCAGCAGTGTGCAGGGTATCTCTGGAAGCACCATATATTTT	CASSVQGISGSTIYF
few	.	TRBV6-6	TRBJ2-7	TGTGCCAGCAGCTCTGGGGGGTCGGGCGAGCAGTACTTC	CASSSGGSGEQYF
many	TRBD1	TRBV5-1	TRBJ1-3	TGCGCCAGCAGCATGACAGGGGGCGGTGGAAACACCATATATTTT	CASSMTGGGGNTIYF
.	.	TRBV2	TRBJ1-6	TGTGCCAGCGGGGGACACTCTAGGCCCCTCAACTTT	CASGGHSRPLNF
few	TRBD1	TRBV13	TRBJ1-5	TGTGCCAGCAGCTCCCAAGGGACAGGGGGTGAAAGCAATCAGCCCCAGCATTTT	CASSSQGTGGESNQPQHF
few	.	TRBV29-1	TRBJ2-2	TGCAGCGTTGTAGTTCCGAACACCGGGGAGCTGTTTTTT	CSVVVPNTGELFF
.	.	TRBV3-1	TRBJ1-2	TGTGCCAGCAGCCCCGGCCTGTATGGCTACACCTTC	CASSPGLYGYTF
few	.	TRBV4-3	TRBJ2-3	TGCGCCAGCAGCCAAGAGACGGTCTCTAGCACAGATACGCAGTATTTT	CASSQETVSSTDTQYF
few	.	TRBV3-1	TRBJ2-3	TGTGCCAGCAGCCAACTAAGGGCGAGAGGCACAGATACGCAGTATTTT	CASSQLRARGTDTQYF
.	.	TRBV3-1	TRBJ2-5	TGTGCCAGCAGCCTGCGTCGAGGGGGGGACGGACAAGAGGAGACCCAGTACTTC	CASSLRRGGDGQEETQYF
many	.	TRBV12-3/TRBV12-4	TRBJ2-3	TGTGCCAGCAGTCTCATCGCTACATGGGCCTTTGGGCGGCGTCCATCTCCAGATACGCAGTATTTT	CASSLIATWAFGRRPSPDTQYF